What follows are 7 T cell receptor beta chains derived from one specimen sequenced in a study of T cells in localized non-small cell lung cancer. The table came from immunoSEQ multiplex PCR; TCRdb's copy has only in-frame clones and leaves some out. This table has approximately 45,000 clones, approximately 81% appearing once. The sequenced sample was peripheral blood mononuclear cells, obtained before any cancer treatment. These receptors originate from a man between 35 and 75 years old with stage III lung adenocarcinoma.

The V gene is TRBV6-5, the J gene TRBJ2-7; no clear D gene. This CDR3 is 13 amino acids long. Germline CDR1 MNHEY, CDR2 SVGAGI. Trimming stripped 4 bases from V and 0 bases from J, with 7 bases between. The CDR3, as DNA: TGTGCCAGCAGTTTGGAAATCTCCTACGAGCAGTACTTC. Translation gives CASSLEISYEQYF.

V usage is TRBV5-6 and J usage is TRBJ2-5; either TRBD1 or TRBD2 may fit D (5 bases each). Trimming removed 2 bases from V and 5 bases from J, with 13 bases in between. The germline gives CDR1 SGHDT, CDR2 YYEEEE. The CDR3 covers 14 residues. The CDR3 reads CASSLLGPQETQYF. In nucleotides, the CDR3 is TGTGCCAGCAGCTTACTGGGACCGCAGGAGACCCAGTACTTC.

The V call is TRBV5-3, the J call TRBJ2-1, with a possible D match to TRBD2 (7 bases). TRBV5-3 is treated as an ORF (open reading frame) with a function not yet certain. V was clipped by 2 bases and J by 6 bases, with 15 bases between them. This CDR3 has 15 residues. The CDR3 DNA is TGTGCCAGAAGCTTTCGCGGGGGACACGGCAATGAGCAGTTCTTC. It codes for CARSFRGGHGNEQFF.

In DNA form, the CDR3 reads TGTGCCTGGAGTGATGAAAACCTATACGAGCAGTACTTC. It translates to CAWSDENLYEQYF. The V gene is TRBV30, the J gene TRBJ2-7, with D uncertain. With 1 base removed from V and 4 bases from J, the gap between germline ends came to 11 bases. The CDR3 sequence is 13 residues long. Germline V gives CDR1 GTSNPN, CDR2 SVGIG (reference sequence).

The chain has TRBV4-2 and TRBJ1-1; the D is unclear. Germline CDR1 reads LGHNA; CDR2 reads YNFKEQ. Trimming cost V 5 bases and J 1 base, with 11 bases left between them. The CDR3 consists of 14 residues. In nucleotides, the CDR3 is TGTGCCAGCAGCTTGACGGTGGAGAACACTGAAGCTTTCTTT. Translated, it gives CASSLTVENTEAFF.

This clone was seen ten or more times. The chain uses TRBV5-4 and TRBJ2-7; 11 positions agree with TRBD2. Germline V CDR1 and CDR2: SGHNT, YYREEE (reference sequence). V gave up 4 bases and J gave up 3 bases; unmatched junction bases: 3. The CDR3 consists of 14 residues. The CDR3 DNA is TGTGCCAGCAGCCCTAGCGGGGGGCTCTACGAGCAGTACTTC. Translated: CASSPSGGLYEQYF.

The chain is built from TRBV6-1 and TRBJ2-2; D is possibly TRBD1 or TRBD2 (5 bases each). This CDR3 has 12 residues. V lost 3 bases to trimming and J lost 13 bases, with 12 bases between them. Germline lookup yields CDR1 MNHNS and CDR2 SASEGT. The CDR3 sequence is CASSDGARGLFF. Written as DNA, the CDR3 is TGTGCCAGCAGTGACGGAGCGAGGGGGCTGTTTTTT.